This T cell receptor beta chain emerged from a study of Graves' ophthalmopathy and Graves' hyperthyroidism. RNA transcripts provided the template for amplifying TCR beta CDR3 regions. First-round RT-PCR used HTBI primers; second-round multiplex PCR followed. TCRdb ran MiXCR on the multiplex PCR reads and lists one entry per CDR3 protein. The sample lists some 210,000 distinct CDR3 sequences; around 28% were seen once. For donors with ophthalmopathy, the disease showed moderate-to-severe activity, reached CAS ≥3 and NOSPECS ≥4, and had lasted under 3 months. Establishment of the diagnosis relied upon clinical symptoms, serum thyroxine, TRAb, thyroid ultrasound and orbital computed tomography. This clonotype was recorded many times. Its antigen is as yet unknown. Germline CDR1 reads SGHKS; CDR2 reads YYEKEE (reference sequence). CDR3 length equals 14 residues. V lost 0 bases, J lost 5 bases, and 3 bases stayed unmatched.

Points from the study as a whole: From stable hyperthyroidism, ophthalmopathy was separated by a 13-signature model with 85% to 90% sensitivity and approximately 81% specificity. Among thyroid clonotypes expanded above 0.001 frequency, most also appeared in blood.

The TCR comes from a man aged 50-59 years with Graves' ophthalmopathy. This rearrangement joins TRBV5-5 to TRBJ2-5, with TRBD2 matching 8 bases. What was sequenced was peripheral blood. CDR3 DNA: TGTGCCAGCAGCTTGGGAGCGGGAGTTGAGACCCAGTACTTC. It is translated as CASSLGAGVETQYF. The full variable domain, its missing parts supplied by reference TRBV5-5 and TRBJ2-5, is DAGVTQSPTHLIKTRGQQVTLRCSPISGHKSVSWYQQVLGQGPQFIFQYYEKEERGRGNFPDRFSARQFPNYSSELNVNALLLGDSALYLCASSLGAGVETQYFGPGTRLLVL.